This T cell receptor (beta chain) derives from a study of cytomegalovirus exposure and HLA in healthy donors. Findings of the study overall: A later look showed TCR association rates differing by HLA locus, highest for DRB1 and lowest for HLA-C. Indistinguishability led to the exclusion of some V segments, TRBV6-2 and TRBV6-3 included.

The germline V gene encodes CDR1 SQVTM and CDR2 ANQGSEA. The CDR3 spans 13 residues. V was trimmed by 5 bases and J by 2 bases, leaving 10 bases between them. PCR amplification relied on 60 Vbeta primers (plus 13 Jbeta primers). TCRdb's copy holds only in-frame clones and misses some; the assay was immunoSEQ multiplex PCR. The data show about 180,000 clones, approximately 80% seen once. On this clone itself: As yet, its antigen is unknown.

Donors had nominal health at sampling but likely had unrecorded immune exposures. The sequence was obtained from a girl aged 10 to 17 in good health and CMV-seropositive. The sequenced sample was PBMCs. This sequence joins TRBV29-1 and TRBJ2-1; a weak D match, TRBD2 (6 bases). The CDR3 bases are TGCAGCGTTATGAGGAGGGCCTACAATGAGCAGTTCTTC. Translated: CSVMRRAYNEQFF.